This TCR beta chain came from a study of blood T cell repertoires in COVID-19. For the study at large: Spain, Italy and the United States supplied samples that represented acute and convalescent COVID-19. The analysed material was cDNA or gDNA that came from T cells, B-cell-depleted T cells, or PBMCs.

CDR3 size: 15 residues. The germline gives CDR1 GTSNPN, CDR2 SVGIG (reference sequence). Trimming took off 2 bases at V and 6 bases at J, with 20 bases between the two ends. In its sample, this clone was seen once. Cohorts were assigned according to the clinical history that participants reported. Per the study methods: Reference gene primers were amplified, and this amplification served to estimate nucleated cell counts. Sequencing used immunoSEQ multiplex PCR; TCRdb keeps in-frame clones, though not all of them. V, J and clone size are those of that table, while D and trimming were read from the DNA. The sample includes about 310,000 clones, roughly 90% seen only once; the top ten take approximately 4.7%.

The chain couples TRBV30 to TRBJ2-7; perhaps TRBD2 as D (6 bases). The sequenced material came from PBMCs or T cells enriched from blood (not recorded which). The clonotype was recovered from a man in his sixties who had recovered from COVID-19. The CDR3 coding sequence is TGTGCCTGGAGTATCCCCGGGACTGTACCTGGCGAGCAGTACTTC. This codes for CAWSIPGTVPGEQYF.